This T cell receptor beta chain came from a study of T cell repertoires in cytomegalovirus infection. Study overall: Newly reported HLA-C-restricted and thoroughly characterized HLA-B-restricted CMV epitopes were employed. From public TCR beta signatures came an indication of both CMV infection and matching HLA type.

TCRdb fed the reads into MiXCR, producing one record per CDR3 protein. The sample shows about 700,000 distinct CDR3 sequences, roughly a third of them seen only once. To note about this clonotype: The antigen is unknown.

Study conclusions and caveats: Summed frequency of public TCR beta families distinguished CMV carriers with the relevant HLA. In two of eight donors, the top clonotype was HLA-C-restricted CMV-specific.

V lost 7 bases and J 0 bases, leaving 9 bases between the germline ends. The V gene's germline CDR1 is SGHVT and CDR2 SQSDAQ. The length of the CDR3 is 14 residues. Sequencing used cultured PBMCs, obtained from culture after CMV antigen stimulation. The chain uses TRBV7-4 and TRBJ1-4; D gene uncertain. The receptor was derived from a human donor in good health (CMV status not recorded). Some clones in this sample may be carry-over from other donors' samples. CDR3 sequence: CASNERATNEKLFF. CDR3 in DNA: TGTGCCAGCAATGAGAGGGCAACTAATGAAAAACTGTTTTTT.